The sequence of this T cell receptor beta chain was determined in a study of T cells after yellow fever vaccination. TCRdb re-called the 5' RACE reads through MiXCR, storing one row per CDR3 protein. The table lists 300,000 to 350,000 distinct CDR3 sequences, 3% to 4.5% of them singletons, with more than 20% in the top ten. Here the sequenced sample was PBMCs, taken 5 days after the yellow fever booster vaccination. This receptor was obtained from a man between 18 and 29 years old who received the YFV17D yellow fever vaccine.

The CDR3 nucleotides read TGTGCCAGCAGCCTACCTTATCAGCAAGAGACCCAGTACTTC. Protein: CASSLPYQQETQYF. The V gene is TRBV11-1, the J gene TRBJ2-5; unclear D gene. The CDR3 is 14 residues long. Germline V gene sequence: CDR1 SGHAT, CDR2 FQDESV (reference sequence). Trimming cost V 5 bases and J 2 bases, with 12 bases left between them. Looking up the rest from reference TRBV11-1 and TRBJ2-5 gives the full variable domain: EAEVAQSPRYKITEKSQAVAFWCDPISGHATLYWYRQILGQGPELLVQFQDESVVDDSQLPKDRFSAERLKGVDSTLKIQPAELGDSAMYLCASSLPYQQETQYFGPGTRLLVL.